The clone carrying this T cell receptor (beta chain) has more than one count but fewer than ten. No antigen is known for it. Since all of the isolated RNA was reverse transcribed, expressed TCRB transcripts were what got sequenced. Sequencing used immunoSEQ multiplex PCR; TCRdb keeps in-frame clones, though not all of them. The data show 250,000 to 300,000 clones, around 7.8% seen once. These data originate in a study of beta chain features in type 1 diabetes. Study outcomes and limitations: VDJ junctions sequenced from type 1 diabetes patients showed fewer insertions and more deletions.

Germline CDR1 and CDR2: SGHVS and FNYEAQ. Trimming took 5 bases from V and 6 from J, leaving 17 bases between them. The CDR3 consists of 14 residues. The receptor was derived from a woman aged 18-29 years in good health. The rearrangement uses TRBV7-6 and TRBJ2-7; D remains unclear. Sequenced input: central memory CD4+ T cells from blood. The CDR3 sequence: CASSAGRLTGEQYF. CDR3 in DNA: TGTGCCAGCAGCGCAGGACGTCTCACGGGCGAGCAGTACTTC.